This T cell receptor (beta chain) was sequenced during a study of shared clonotypes between healthy human individuals. Study findings and constraints: Clonotypes shared by all four sorted-subset donors had higher generation probabilities than non-shared clonotypes. In the sorted subsets, rarefaction showed sequencing was incomplete despite large depth. Naive subsets, compared against memory subsets, generally had larger estimated richness values.

CD45RA-negative memory and CD45RA+ naive subsets were split from the CD4+ cells. This clone was observed a handful of times. Its antigen is not known. This CDR3 is also generated by other DNA sequences in the sample. The table came from immunoSEQ multiplex PCR; TCRdb's copy has only in-frame clones and leaves some out. The sample contains hundreds of thousands of clones, around 73% of which appear only once. CDR3 length equals 17 residues. V gave up 0 bases and J gave up 4 bases; unmatched junction bases: 5. Germline CDR1 and CDR2: SGHNT and YENEEA. This receptor was obtained from a woman aged 30 to 39 in good health. Sequencing was performed on memory CD4+ T cells sorted from blood. The subset: CD45RA-negative fraction. The V call is TRBV11-3, the J call TRBJ2-1, with 11 bases lining up with TRBD1. In nucleotides, the CDR3 is TGTGCCAGCAGCTTAGAATCCGGGACAGGGGGGTACAATGAGCAGTTCTTC. Its protein product is CASSLESGTGGYNEQFF.